The 21 T cell receptor beta chains given below trace back to one sample, sequenced in a study of early T cells in non-severe SARS-CoV-2 infection. TCRdb re-analysed the 5' RACE reads in MiXCR, keeping a single row per CDR3 protein. The table lists more than 50,000 distinct CDR3 sequences, more than 12% of them singletons. Specimen: whole blood, collected at baseline. The receptors stem from an adult who was a healthcare worker with PCR-confirmed SARS-CoV-2 infection or an uninfected control (not recorded which).

The rearrangement joins TRBV28 to TRBJ2-7; TRBD2 is a possible D gene (6 bases). V was clipped by 4 bases and J by 1 base, with 23 bases between them. The V gene's germline CDR1 is MDHEN and CDR2 SYDVKM. CDR3 length: 18 residues. The CDR3 DNA reads TGTGCCAGCAGTTCCCCCAGGGACTCCCGAAGGGAATCCTACGAGCAGTACTTC. The encoded protein is CASSSPRDSRRESYEQYF.

This clonotype occurred a few times. This chain uses TRBV20-1 with TRBJ2-3, with D possibly TRBD2 on 5 matching bases. CDR1 is DFQATT, CDR2 SNEGSKA, per germline (reference sequence). The CDR3 has 15 residues. Between the trimmed V and J ends, which lost 0 bases and 6 bases, there was a span of 16 bases. In nucleotides, the CDR3 is TGCAGTGCTAGAGAGGATGTCGGGGTCGGTGATACGCAGTATTTT. Translated, it gives CSAREDVGVGDTQYF.

This clonotype was recorded many times. This chain links TRBV12-3 or TRBV12-4 with TRBJ2-3; 9 bases map to TRBD1. The V and J ends lost 6 bases and 3 bases, in that order; junction bases with no gene match: 7. The CDR3 has 15 residues. The DNA for the CDR3 is TGTGCCAGCAGCCAACAGGGGGCGCGGACAGATACGCAGTATTTT. It codes for CASSQQGARTDTQYF.

This clonotype appeared a few times. This CDR3 reads CSVALSGTGTYYEQYF. Here the CDR3 DNA reads TGCAGCGTTGCCCTATCCGGGACAGGGACTTACTACGAGCAGTACTTC. This rearrangement joins TRBV29-1 to TRBJ2-7; 9 bases are shared with TRBD1. The germline V gene has CDR1 SQVTM and CDR2 ANQGSEA. V trimming: 4 bases; J trimming: 3 bases; junction bases outside the gene matches: 13. The CDR3 sequence is 16 residues long.

The genes are TRBV15 and TRBJ1-5; no clear D gene. The CDR3 is 14 residues long. Deletions cut 1 base from V and 3 bases from J, with 7 bases between. CDR1 is LNHNV and CDR2 is YYDKDF in the germline V gene (reference sequence). The CDR3 DNA reads TGTGCCACCAGCAGAGGAGACCCCAATCAGCCCCAGCATTTT. This gives the protein CATSRGDPNQPQHF.

This clonotype is termed medium-sized (0.01 to 0.1%). The rearrangement links TRBV7-9 to TRBJ1-1; D perhaps matches TRBD1 (6 bases). Germline V lookup: CDR1 SEHNR, CDR2 FQNEAQ (reference sequence). The V end was cut by 4 bases, the J end by 0 bases, with 21 bases between. The CDR3 length is 18 residues. The DNA for the CDR3 is TGTGCCAGCAGCTCACTGCTCCTGAGGACAGCCCTGAACACTGAAGCTTTCTTT. Its translation: CASSSLLLRTALNTEAFF.

V and J are TRBV7-2 and TRBJ1-2; no clear D gene. The CDR3 covers 13 residues. Trimming stripped 5 bases from V and 2 bases from J, with 9 bases between. In germline, CDR1 is SGHTA, CDR2 FQGNSA. CDR3 sequence (DNA): TGTGCCAGCAGCCAGGACGGAAACTATGGCTACACCTTC. Encoded protein: CASSQDGNYGYTF. The full variable domain, rest sourced from reference TRBV7-2 and TRBJ1-2, is GAGVSQSPSNKVTEKGKDVELRCDPISGHTALYWYRQSLGQGLEFLIYFQGNSAPDKSGLPSDRFSAERTGGSVSTLTIQRTQQEDSAVYLCASSQDGNYGYTFGSGTRLTVV.

The chain joins TRBV5-1 to TRBJ2-2, with 7 bases aligning to TRBD2. CDR1 is SGHRS, CDR2 YFSETQ, per germline. The CDR3 is 15 residues long. V dropped 4 bases and J dropped 7; count of bases not matched to a gene: 10. CDR3 in amino acids: CASSLRSAGDGELFF. The CDR3 DNA is TGCGCCAGCAGCCTTCGTAGTGCGGGAGACGGGGAGCTGTTTTTT.

This clonotype came up a few times. V is TRBV3-1 and J is TRBJ1-2; D call uncertain. Trimming removed 0 bases from V and 6 bases from J, with 8 bases in between. Germline CDR1 and CDR2: LGHDT and YNNKEL (reference sequence). This CDR3 is 13 amino acids long. CDR3 in DNA: TGTGCCAGCAGCCAAGAAAAAGAGGATGGCTACACCTTC. Residues: CASSQEKEDGYTF.

J is TRBJ2-5 and V is TRBV11-3, with D hard to call. Germline assignment: CDR1 SGHNT and CDR2 YENEEA. The CDR3 has 13 amino acids. Trimming cost V 1 base and J 4 bases, with 7 bases left between them. CDR3 nucleotide sequence: TGTGCCAGCAGCTTAGCGTCTCGAGAGACCCAGTACTTC. It encodes CASSLASRETQYF.

This clonotype has at least ten counts. The CDR3 region has the DNA TGTGCCTGGAGGGGGACACCCAGCCCCTCCTACGAGCAGTACTTC. It is translated as CAWRGTPSPSYEQYF. The chain combines TRBV30 with TRBJ2-7; D perhaps matches TRBD1 (6 bases). The germline V gene has CDR1 GTSNPN and CDR2 SVGIG (reference sequence). Trimming pared 3 bases from V and 0 bases from J, leaving 15 bases between. The CDR3 consists of 15 residues.

In its sample, this clonotype was seen many times. The V call is TRBV25-1, the J call TRBJ2-7; possibly TRBD1 for D (6 bases). The CDR3 sequence is 14 residues long. Per germline, CDR1 MGHDK and CDR2 SYGVNS. Deletions cut 2 bases from V and 2 bases from J, with 10 bases between. The CDR3 sequence is CASSEGTPPYEQYF. For the CDR3, the DNA is TGTGCCAGCAGTGAAGGGACACCCCCCTACGAGCAGTACTTC.

In this sample, this clonotype is medium-sized. The chain is built from TRBV5-6 and TRBJ2-4; D is uncertain. CDR3 size: 15 residues. V lost 2 bases and J lost 0, with 9 bases in between. Germline CDR1 reads SGHDT; CDR2 reads YYEEEE. Here the CDR3 reads CASSFNYPAKNIQYF. The CDR3 DNA follows: TGTGCCAGCAGCTTTAACTACCCAGCCAAAAACATTCAGTACTTC. Full variable domain (missing parts from reference TRBV5-6 and TRBJ2-4): DAGVTQSPTHLIKTRGQQVTLRCSPKSGHDTVSWYQQALGQGPQFIFQYYEEEERQRGNFPDRFSGHQFPNYSSELNVNALLLGDSALYLCASSFNYPAKNIQYFGAGTRLSVL.

The chain joins TRBV14 to TRBJ2-7, with D possibly TRBD2 on 6 matching bases. V was pared by 3 bases and J by 6 bases, with 12 bases between. Germline CDR1 SGHDN, CDR2 FVKESK. CDR3 length: 13 residues. CDR3 bases: TGTGCCAGCAGCCAGAGTGGAGGGGTCGAGCAGTACTTC. This sequence encodes CASSQSGGVEQYF.

The rearrangement uses TRBV20-1 and TRBJ2-3; no firm D call. V dropped 0 bases and J dropped 0 bases, with 7 bases sitting between them. Germline-derived CDR1 and CDR2 are DFQATT and SNEGSKA (reference sequence). CDR3 length equals 14 residues. The CDR3 bases are TGCAGTGCTAGAGATGCTTCTAGCACAGATACGCAGTATTTT. This sequence encodes CSARDASSTDTQYF.

The genes are TRBV18 and TRBJ2-1; D gene ambiguous. CDR1 and CDR2 from the germline V gene are KGHSH and LQKENI. Deletions cut 7 bases from V and 9 bases from J, with 16 bases between. The CDR3 length is 13 residues. CDR3 in amino acids: CASCLSNPCEQFF. CDR3 nucleotides: TGTGCCAGCTGCCTGAGCAATCCCTGTGAGCAGTTCTTC.

This clonotype was counted between two and nine times. The chain couples TRBV6-6 to TRBJ1-5; D uncertain. The V gene lost 1 base and the J gene lost 6 bases, with 7 bases spanning the gap. CDR3 size: 13 residues. CDR1 MNHNY and CDR2 SVGAGI come from the germline V gene (reference sequence). The CDR3 region has the DNA TGTGCCAGCAGTTACTATGGGAGTCAGCCCCAGCATTTT. Translation gives CASSYYGSQPQHF.

This clonotype was observed a handful of times. The chain uses TRBV20-1 and TRBJ1-1, with a weak D call TRBD1 (5 bases). V gave up 3 bases and J gave up 1 base, with 12 bases separating them. The CDR3 contains 14 residues. Germline CDR1 reads DFQATT; CDR2 reads SNEGSKA (reference sequence). The CDR3 nucleotides read TGCAGTGCTAGGGGGGGGAGGTCGAACACTGAAGCTTTCTTT. This codes for CSARGGRSNTEAFF.

This clonotype turned up a few times. J is TRBJ2-1 and V is TRBV7-9, with 9 bases that match TRBD2. Trimming took 2 bases from V and 3 from J; bases not matched to a gene: 2. The CDR3 sequence is 15 residues long. Germline CDR1 and CDR2: SEHNR and FQNEAQ (reference sequence). CDR3 DNA sequence: TGTGCCAGCAGCTTAAGTAGCGGGAGCTACAATGAGCAGTTCTTC. It specifies CASSLSSGSYNEQFF.

This rearrangement joins TRBV11-2 to TRBJ2-5, with 11 bases identical to TRBD2. With V trimmed by 5 bases and J by 4 bases, 6 bases remained unmatched. There are 15 residues in the CDR3. Germline values: CDR1 SGHAT, CDR2 FQNNGV. The CDR3: CASSPLAGVRETQYF. CDR3 DNA sequence: TGTGCCAGCAGCCCACTAGCGGGGGTACGAGAGACCCAGTACTTC. Using reference TRBV11-2 and TRBJ2-5 for the parts outside the CDR3, the full variable domain is EAGVAQSPRYKIIEKRQSVAFWCNPISGHATLYWYQQILGQGPKLLIQFQNNGVVDDSQLPKDRFSAERLKGVDSTLKIQPAKLEDSAVYLCASSPLAGVRETQYFGPGTRLLVL.

The J gene is TRBJ2-2, the V gene TRBV20-1, with 12 positions matching TRBD2. CDR1 is DFQATT, CDR2 SNEGSKA, per germline (reference sequence). The CDR3 sequence is 17 residues long. Trimming at V came to 6 bases and at J to 4 bases, leaving 12 bases not matched to a gene. The chain's CDR3 is CSAFGLAGKGGTGELFF. CDR3 sequence (DNA): TGCAGTGCATTTGGACTAGCGGGGAAGGGGGGCACCGGGGAGCTGTTTTTT.